This TCR beta chain is drawn from a study of blood T cell repertoires in COVID-19. Overall study: The cDNA or gDNA used as material had been derived from T cells, B-cell-depleted T cells, or PBMCs.

Cohort 3 recovery required two negative PCRs, clearance, or symptom resolution. TCRdb's table, derived via immunoSEQ multiplex PCR, lists solely in-frame clones and lacks some. The sample shows 350,000 to 400,000 clones, 70% to 90% of them seen only once. Sequencing input: PBMCs or T cells enriched from blood (not recorded which). This TCR derives from a woman aged 18-30 years who had recovered from COVID-19.

CDR3 amino acids: CASSQAIQGQANYGYTF. The CDR3, as DNA: TGCGCCAGCAGCCAAGCTATACAGGGGCAAGCTAACTATGGCTACACCTTC. The chain combines TRBV4-3 with TRBJ1-2; 7 bases fit TRBD1. Per germline, CDR1 LGHNA and CDR2 YSLEER. V gave up 1 base and J gave up 0 bases; unmatched junction bases: 8. The CDR3 has 17 residues.